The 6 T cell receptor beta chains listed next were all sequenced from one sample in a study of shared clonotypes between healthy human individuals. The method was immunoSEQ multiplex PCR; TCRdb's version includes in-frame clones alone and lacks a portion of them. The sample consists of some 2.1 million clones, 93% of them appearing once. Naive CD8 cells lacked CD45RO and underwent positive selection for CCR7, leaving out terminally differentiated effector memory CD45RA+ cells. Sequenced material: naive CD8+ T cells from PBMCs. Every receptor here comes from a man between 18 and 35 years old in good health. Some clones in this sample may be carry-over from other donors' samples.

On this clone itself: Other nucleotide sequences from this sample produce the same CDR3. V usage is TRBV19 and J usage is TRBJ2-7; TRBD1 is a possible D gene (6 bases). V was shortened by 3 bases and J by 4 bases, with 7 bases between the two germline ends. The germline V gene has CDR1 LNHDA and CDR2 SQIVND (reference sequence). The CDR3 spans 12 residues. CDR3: CASSIRGYEQYF. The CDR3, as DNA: TGTGCCAGTAGTATCAGGGGATACGAGCAGTACTTC.

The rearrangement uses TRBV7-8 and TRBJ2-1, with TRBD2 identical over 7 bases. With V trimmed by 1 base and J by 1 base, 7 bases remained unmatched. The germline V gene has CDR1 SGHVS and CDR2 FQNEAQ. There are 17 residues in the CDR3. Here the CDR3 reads CASSLEPLAVSYNEQFF. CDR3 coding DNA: TGTGCCAGCAGCTTAGAACCCCTAGCGGTGTCCTACAATGAGCAGTTCTTC.

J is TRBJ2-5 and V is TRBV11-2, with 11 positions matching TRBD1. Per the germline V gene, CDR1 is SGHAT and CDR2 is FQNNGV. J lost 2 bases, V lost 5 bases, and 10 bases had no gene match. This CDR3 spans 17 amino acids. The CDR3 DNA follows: TGTGCCAGCAGCGTAACGGGACAGGGGGTGGTGCAAGAGACCCAGTACTTC. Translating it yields CASSVTGQGVVQETQYF.

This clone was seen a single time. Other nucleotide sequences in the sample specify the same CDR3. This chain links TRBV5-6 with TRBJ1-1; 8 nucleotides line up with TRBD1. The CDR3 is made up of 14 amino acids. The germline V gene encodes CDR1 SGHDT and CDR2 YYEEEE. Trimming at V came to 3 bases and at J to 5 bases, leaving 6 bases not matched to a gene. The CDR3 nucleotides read TGTGCCAGCAGCTCGGGGACAGGAGGGACTGAAGCTTTCTTT. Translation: CASSSGTGGTEAFF. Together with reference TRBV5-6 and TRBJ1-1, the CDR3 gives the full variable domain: DAGVTQSPTHLIKTRGQQVTLRCSPKSGHDTVSWYQQALGQGPQFIFQYYEEEERQRGNFPDRFSGHQFPNYSSELNVNALLLGDSALYLCASSSGTGGTEAFFGQGTRLTVV.

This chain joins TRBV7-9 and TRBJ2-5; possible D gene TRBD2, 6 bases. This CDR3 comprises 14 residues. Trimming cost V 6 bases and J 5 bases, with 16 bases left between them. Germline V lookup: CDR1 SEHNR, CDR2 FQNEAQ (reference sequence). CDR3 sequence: CASRTGGPAETQYF. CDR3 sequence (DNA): TGTGCCAGCAGGACTGGAGGGCCCGCCGAGACCCAGTACTTC.

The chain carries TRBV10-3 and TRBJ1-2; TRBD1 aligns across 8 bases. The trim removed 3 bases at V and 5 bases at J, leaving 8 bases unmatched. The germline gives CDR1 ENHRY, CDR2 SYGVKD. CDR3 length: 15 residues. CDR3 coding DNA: TGTGCCATCAGTGAAGGTCAGGGGGCTGGGTATGGCTACACCTTC. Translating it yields CAISEGQGAGYGYTF.